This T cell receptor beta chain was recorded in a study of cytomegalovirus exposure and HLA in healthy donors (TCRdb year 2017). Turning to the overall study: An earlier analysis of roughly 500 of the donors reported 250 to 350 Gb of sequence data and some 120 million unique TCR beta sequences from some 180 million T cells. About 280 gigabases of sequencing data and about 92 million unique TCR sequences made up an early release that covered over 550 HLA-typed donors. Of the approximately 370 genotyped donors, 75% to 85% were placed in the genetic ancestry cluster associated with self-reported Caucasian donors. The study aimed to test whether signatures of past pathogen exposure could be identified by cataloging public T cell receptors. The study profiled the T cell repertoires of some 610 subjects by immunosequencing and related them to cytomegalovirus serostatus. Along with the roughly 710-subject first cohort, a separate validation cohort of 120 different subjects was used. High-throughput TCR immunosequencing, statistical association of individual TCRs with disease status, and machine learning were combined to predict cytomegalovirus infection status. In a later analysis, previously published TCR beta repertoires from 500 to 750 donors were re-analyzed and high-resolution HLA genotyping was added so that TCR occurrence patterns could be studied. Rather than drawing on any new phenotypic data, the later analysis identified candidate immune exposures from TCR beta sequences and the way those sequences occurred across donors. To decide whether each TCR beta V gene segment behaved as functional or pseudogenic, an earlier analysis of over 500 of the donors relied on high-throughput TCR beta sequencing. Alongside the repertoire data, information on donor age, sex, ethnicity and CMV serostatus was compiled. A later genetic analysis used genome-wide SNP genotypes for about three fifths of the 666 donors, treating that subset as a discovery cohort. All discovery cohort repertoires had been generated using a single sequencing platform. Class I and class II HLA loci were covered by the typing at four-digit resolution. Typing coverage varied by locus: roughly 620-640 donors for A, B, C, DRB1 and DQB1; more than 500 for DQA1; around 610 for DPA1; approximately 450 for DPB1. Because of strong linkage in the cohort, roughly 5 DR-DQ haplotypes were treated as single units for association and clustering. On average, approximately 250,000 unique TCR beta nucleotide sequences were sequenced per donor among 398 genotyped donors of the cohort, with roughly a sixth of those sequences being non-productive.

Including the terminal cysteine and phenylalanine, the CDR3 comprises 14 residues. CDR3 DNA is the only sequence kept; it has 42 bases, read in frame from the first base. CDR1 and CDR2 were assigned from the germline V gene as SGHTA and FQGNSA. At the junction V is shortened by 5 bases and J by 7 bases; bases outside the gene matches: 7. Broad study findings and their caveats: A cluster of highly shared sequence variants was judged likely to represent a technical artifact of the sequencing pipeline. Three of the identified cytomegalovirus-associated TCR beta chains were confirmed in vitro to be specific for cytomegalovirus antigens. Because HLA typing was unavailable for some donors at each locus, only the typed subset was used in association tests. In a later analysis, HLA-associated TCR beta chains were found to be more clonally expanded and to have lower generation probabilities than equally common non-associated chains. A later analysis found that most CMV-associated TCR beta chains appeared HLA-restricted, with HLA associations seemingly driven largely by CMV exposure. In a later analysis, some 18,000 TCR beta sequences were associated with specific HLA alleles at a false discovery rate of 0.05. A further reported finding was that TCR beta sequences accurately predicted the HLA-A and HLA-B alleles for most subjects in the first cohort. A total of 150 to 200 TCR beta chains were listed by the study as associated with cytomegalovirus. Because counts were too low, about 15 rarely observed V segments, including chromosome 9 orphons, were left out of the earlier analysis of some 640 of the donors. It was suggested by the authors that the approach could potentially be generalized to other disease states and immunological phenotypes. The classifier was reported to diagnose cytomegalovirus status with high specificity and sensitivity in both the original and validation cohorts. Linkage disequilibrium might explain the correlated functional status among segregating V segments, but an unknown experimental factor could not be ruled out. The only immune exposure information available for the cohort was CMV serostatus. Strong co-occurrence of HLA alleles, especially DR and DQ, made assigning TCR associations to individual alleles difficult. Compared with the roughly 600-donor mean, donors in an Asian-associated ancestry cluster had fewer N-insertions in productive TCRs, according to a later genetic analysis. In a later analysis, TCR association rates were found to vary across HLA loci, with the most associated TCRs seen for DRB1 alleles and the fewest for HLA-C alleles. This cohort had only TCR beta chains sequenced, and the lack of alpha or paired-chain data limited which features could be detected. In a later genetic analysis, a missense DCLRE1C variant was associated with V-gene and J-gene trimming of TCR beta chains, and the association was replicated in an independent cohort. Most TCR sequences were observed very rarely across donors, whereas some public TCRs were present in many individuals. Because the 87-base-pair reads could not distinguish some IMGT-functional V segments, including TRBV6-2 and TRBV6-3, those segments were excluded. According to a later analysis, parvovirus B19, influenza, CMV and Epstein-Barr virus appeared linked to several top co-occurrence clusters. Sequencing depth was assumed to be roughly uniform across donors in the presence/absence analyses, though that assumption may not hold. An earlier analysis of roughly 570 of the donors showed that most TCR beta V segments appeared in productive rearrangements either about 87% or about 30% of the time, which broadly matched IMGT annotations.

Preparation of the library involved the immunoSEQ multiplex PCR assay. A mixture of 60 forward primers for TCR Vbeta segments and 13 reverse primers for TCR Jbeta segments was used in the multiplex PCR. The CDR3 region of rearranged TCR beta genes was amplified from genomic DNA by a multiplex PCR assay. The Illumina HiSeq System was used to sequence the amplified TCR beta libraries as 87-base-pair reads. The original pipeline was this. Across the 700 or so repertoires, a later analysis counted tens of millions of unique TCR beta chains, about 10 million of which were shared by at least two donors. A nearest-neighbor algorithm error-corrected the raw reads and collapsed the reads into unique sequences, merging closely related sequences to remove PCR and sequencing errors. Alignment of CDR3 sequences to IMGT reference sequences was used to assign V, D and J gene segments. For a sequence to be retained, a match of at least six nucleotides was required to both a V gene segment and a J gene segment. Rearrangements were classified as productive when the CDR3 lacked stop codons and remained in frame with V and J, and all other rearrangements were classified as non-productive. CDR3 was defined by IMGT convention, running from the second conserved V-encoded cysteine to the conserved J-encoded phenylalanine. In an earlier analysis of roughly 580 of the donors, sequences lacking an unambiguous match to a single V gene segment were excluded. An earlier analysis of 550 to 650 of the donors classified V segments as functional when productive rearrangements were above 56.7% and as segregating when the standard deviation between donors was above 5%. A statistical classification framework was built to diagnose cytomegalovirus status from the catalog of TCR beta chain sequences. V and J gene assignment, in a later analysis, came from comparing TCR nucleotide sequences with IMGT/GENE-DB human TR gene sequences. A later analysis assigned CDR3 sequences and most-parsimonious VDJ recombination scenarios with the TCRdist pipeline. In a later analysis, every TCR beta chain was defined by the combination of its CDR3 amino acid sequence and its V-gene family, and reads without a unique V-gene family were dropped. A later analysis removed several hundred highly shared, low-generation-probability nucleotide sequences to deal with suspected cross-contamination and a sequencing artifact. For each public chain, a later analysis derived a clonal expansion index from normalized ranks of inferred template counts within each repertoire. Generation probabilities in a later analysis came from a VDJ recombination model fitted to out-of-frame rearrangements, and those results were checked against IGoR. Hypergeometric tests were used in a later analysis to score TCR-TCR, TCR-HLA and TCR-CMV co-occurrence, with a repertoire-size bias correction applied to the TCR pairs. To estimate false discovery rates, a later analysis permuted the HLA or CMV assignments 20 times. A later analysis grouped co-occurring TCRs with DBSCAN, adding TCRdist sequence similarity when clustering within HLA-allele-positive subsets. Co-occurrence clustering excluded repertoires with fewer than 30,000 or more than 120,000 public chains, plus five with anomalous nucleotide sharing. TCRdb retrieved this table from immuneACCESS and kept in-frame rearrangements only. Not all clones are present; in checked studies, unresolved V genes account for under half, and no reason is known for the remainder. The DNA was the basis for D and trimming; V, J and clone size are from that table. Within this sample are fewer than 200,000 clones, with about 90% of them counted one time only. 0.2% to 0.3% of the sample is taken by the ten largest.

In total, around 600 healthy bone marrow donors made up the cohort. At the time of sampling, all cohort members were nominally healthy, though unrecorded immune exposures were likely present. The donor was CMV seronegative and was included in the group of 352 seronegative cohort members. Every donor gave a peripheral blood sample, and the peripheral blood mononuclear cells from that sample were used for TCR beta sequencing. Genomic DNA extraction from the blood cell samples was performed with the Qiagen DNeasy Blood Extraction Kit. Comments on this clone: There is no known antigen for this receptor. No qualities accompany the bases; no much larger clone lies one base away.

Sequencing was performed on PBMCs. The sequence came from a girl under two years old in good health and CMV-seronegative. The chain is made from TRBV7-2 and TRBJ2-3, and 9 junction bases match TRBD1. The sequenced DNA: TGTGCCAGCAGCACAGGACAGGGGCAAAATACGCAGTATTTT. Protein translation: CASSTGQGQNTQYF.